Each of the 26 T cell receptor beta chains below was sequenced from the same sample in a study of blood T cell repertoires in COVID-19 (dated by TCRdb to the early 2020s). The library was produced with the immunoSEQ multiplex PCR assay. The clones in this table, taken by TCRdb from immuneACCESS, are in-frame only. Not every clone is retained; where verified, under half of the shortfall comes from an unresolved V gene, and the cause of the rest is unknown. The sample table contains some 320,000 clones; only one count was recorded for 87% of them. About 7.8% of the sample lies in the top ten. What was sequenced was peripheral blood. The receptor set was obtained from a woman between 50 and 59 years old who had recovered from COVID-19.

Regarding this clone: Other DNA sequences in this specimen translate into the identical CDR3. This chain connects TRBV7-2 to TRBJ2-3; TRBD2 matches at 8 bases. The junction had 5 bases not matched to a gene; V was cut back by 1 base and J by 5 bases. CDR3 length equals 15 residues. Germline loops: CDR1 SGHTA, CDR2 FQGNSA. CDR3 in DNA: TGTGCCAGCAGCTTAGATGGCCTAGCGGGAGATACGCAGTATTTT. Encoded protein: CASSLDGLAGDTQYF.

The rearrangement links TRBV6-6 to TRBJ1-6; tentative D call: TRBD1 (5 bases). The CDR3 sequence is 14 residues long. In germline, CDR1 is MNHNY, CDR2 SVGAGI (reference sequence). Trimming shortened V by 6 bases and J by 7 bases, and 13 bases separated the two germline ends. CDR3 protein: CASSHDSRNSPLHF. The CDR3 DNA sequence: TGTGCCAGCAGCCATGACAGCAGGAATTCACCCCTCCACTTT.

CDR3 nucleotides: TGTGCCAGCAGGCGACAGGGTCCCGGGGAGCTGTTTTTT. Translation: CASRRQGPGELFF. The gene calls are TRBV27 and TRBJ2-2, with TRBD1 matching over 7 bases. This CDR3 comprises 13 residues. Germline V gives CDR1 MNHEY, CDR2 SMNVEV (reference sequence). J lost 6 bases, V lost 6 bases, and 4 bases had no gene match.

The J gene is TRBJ1-1, the V gene TRBV28, with TRBD1 identical over 10 bases. There are 16 residues in the CDR3. The germline CDR1 and CDR2 sequences are MDHEN and SYDVKM. V lost 2 bases, J lost 1 base, and 4 bases stayed unmatched. The CDR3 loop is CASSLPGQGWNTEAFF. The CDR3 region has the DNA TGTGCCAGCAGTTTACCGGGACAGGGGTGGAACACTGAAGCTTTCTTT.

As to this clone: This CDR3 is also generated by other DNA sequences in the sample. This chain links TRBV2 with TRBJ2-5; 9 nucleotides line up with TRBD1. CDR1 is SNHLY and CDR2 is FYNNEI in the germline V gene. J lost 2 bases, V lost 4 bases, and 2 bases had no gene match. The CDR3 contains 14 residues. The CDR3 region is CASSGDRGQETQYF. The CDR3 region has the DNA TGTGCCAGCAGTGGAGACAGGGGGCAAGAGACCCAGTACTTC.

This clone was observed a single time. J is TRBJ1-3 and V is TRBV7-8; perhaps TRBD1 as D (5 bases). Looked up from germline, CDR1 is SGHVS and CDR2 is FQNEAQ. CDR3 length equals 16 residues. The V end lost 3 bases, the J end lost 2 bases, and 14 bases lay between the germline ends. The CDR3 sequence: CASSFLLGAAGNTIYF. In nucleotides, the CDR3 is TGTGCCAGCAGCTTTCTACTTGGGGCAGCTGGAAACACCATATATTTT.

This sequence joins TRBV19 and TRBJ2-2, with TRBD2 matching 10 bases. Germline values: CDR1 LNHDA, CDR2 SQIVND (reference sequence). The CDR3 loop spans 18 amino acids. With 9 bases clipped from V and 5 bases from J, the junction kept 18 bases outside the gene matches. The CDR3 sequence is CASHRGGLAGAWTGELFF. CDR3 DNA sequence: TGTGCCAGCCATAGGGGGGGTCTAGCGGGAGCTTGGACCGGGGAGCTGTTTTTT.

The V gene is TRBV7-9, the J gene TRBJ2-4; TRBD1 agrees at 7 bases. Trimming at V came to 4 bases and at J to 0 bases, leaving 3 bases not matched to a gene. CDR3 length: 15 residues. The germline CDR1 and CDR2 sequences are SEHNR and FQNEAQ (reference sequence). CDR3: CASSSTGLAKNIQYF. The CDR3 region has the DNA TGTGCCAGCAGCTCGACAGGGTTAGCCAAAAACATTCAGTACTTC.

The V gene is TRBV4-3, the J gene TRBJ1-1; D ambiguous. V lost 4 bases and J lost 1, with 7 bases in between. The CDR3 has 13 residues. Germline CDR1 LGHNA, CDR2 YSLEER. CDR3 sequence: CASSRSRNTEAFF. In DNA form, the CDR3 reads TGCGCCAGCAGCCGCTCGAGGAACACTGAAGCTTTCTTT.

This chain links TRBV7-2 with TRBJ2-5; a possible D gene is TRBD2 (6 bases). The CDR3 contains 15 residues. CDR1 and CDR2 from the germline V gene are SGHTA and FQGNSA. Trimming stripped 6 bases from V and 1 base from J, with 15 bases between. The CDR3 DNA reads TGTGCCAGCAGGAAAGAGGGCGGGGCCCAAGAGACCCAGTACTTC. Its translation: CASRKEGGAQETQYF. The entire variable domain, with the rest obtained from reference TRBV7-2 and TRBJ2-5, is as follows: GAGVSQSPSNKVTEKGKDVELRCDPISGHTALYWYRQSLGQGLEFLIYFQGNSAPDKSGLPSDRFSAERTGGSVSTLTIQRTQQEDSAVYLCASRKEGGAQETQYFGPGTRLLVL.

CDR3 residues: CASTPGGIGTGGHYGYTF. CDR3 nucleotides: TGTGCCAGTACCCCCGGGGGTATCGGGACAGGGGGTCACTATGGCTACACCTTC. The chain recombines TRBV19 with TRBJ1-2; TRBD1 agrees at 11 bases. The CDR3 consists of 18 residues. Germline-derived CDR1 and CDR2 are LNHDA and SQIVND (reference sequence). V lost 7 bases and J lost 3; bases outside the gene matches: 16.

The rearrangement joins TRBV5-1 to TRBJ2-1; 8 bases align to TRBD2. The germline V gene encodes CDR1 SGHRS and CDR2 YFSETQ. The CDR3 covers 15 residues. V lost 4 bases and J lost 12; bases outside the gene matches: 15. The CDR3 sequence is CASSERLASLGGQFF. CDR3 DNA: TGCGCCAGCAGCGAAAGACTAGCGAGCTTGGGGGGGCAGTTCTTC.

This rearrangement joins TRBV28 to TRBJ2-7, with 11 bases lining up with TRBD1. V shed 5 bases and J 4 bases; nucleotides not matched to a gene: 13. CDR1 and CDR2 (germline): MDHEN, SYDVKM. This CDR3 spans 17 amino acids. CDR3 sequence: CASSPTGQGASRYEQYF. For the CDR3, the DNA is TGTGCCAGCAGTCCAACCGGACAGGGGGCAAGTAGGTACGAGCAGTACTTC.

In its sample, this clone was seen a few times. The V gene is TRBV5-4, the J gene TRBJ2-2, with D possibly being TRBD1 (7 bases). The germline V gene encodes CDR1 SGHNT and CDR2 YYREEE (reference sequence). V lost 2 bases and J lost 6, with 14 bases in between. The CDR3 consists of 15 residues. CDR3 bases: TGTGCCAGCAGCTTTGGTAGCAGGGGGGCCGGGGAGCTGTTTTTT. It is translated as CASSFGSRGAGELFF.

V and J are TRBV28 and TRBJ1-5; D is possibly TRBD1 (6 bases). CDR3 size: 17 residues. V dropped 3 bases and J dropped 1 base, with 16 bases sitting between them. Per the germline V gene, CDR1 is MDHEN and CDR2 is SYDVKM. The DNA of the CDR3 is TGTGCCAGCAGTTTCGCCACCAGGACAGTAAGCAATCAGCCCCAGCATTTT. Encoded protein: CASSFATRTVSNQPQHF.

This chain's CDR3 is CAASDGTGNTGELFF. In nucleotides, the CDR3 is TGCGCCGCTTCGGACGGGACAGGGAACACCGGGGAGCTGTTTTTT. The V gene is TRBV10-2, the J gene TRBJ2-2, with 8 bases lining up with TRBD1. This CDR3 region has 15 residues. Trimming cost V 11 bases and J 1 base; bases outside gene matches: 9. Germline V gene sequence: CDR1 WSHSY, CDR2 SAAADI.

The rearrangement joins TRBV11-3 to TRBJ2-7; 10 bases line up with TRBD2. Germline V CDR1 and CDR2: SGHNT, YENEEA. V lost 5 bases, J lost 6 bases, and 7 bases stayed unmatched. The CDR3 totals 14 residues. CDR3 loop: CASSPSGRAAEQYF. The CDR3 DNA follows: TGTGCCAGCAGCCCGAGCGGGAGGGCCGCCGAGCAGTACTTC.

The J gene is TRBJ2-7, the V gene TRBV5-4; 9 bases align to TRBD1. The V gene's germline CDR1 is SGHNT and CDR2 YYREEE (reference sequence). The CDR3 loop spans 14 amino acids. The V gene end was trimmed by 0 bases and the J gene end by 5 bases; junction bases not matched to a gene: 3. CDR3: CASSLDRGRDEQYF. CDR3 coding DNA: TGTGCCAGCAGCTTGGACAGGGGGCGCGACGAGCAGTACTTC.

The V gene is TRBV29-1, the J gene TRBJ2-5; 12 nucleotides align to TRBD2. Germline V lookup: CDR1 SQVTM, CDR2 ANQGSEA. The CDR3 is made up of 14 amino acids. V was clipped by 6 bases and J by 4 bases; unmatched bases: 6. The CDR3 DNA sequence: TGCAGCGTGGGGCTAGCGGGAGGGCTAGAGACCCAGTACTTC. Protein sequence: CSVGLAGGLETQYF. Full variable domain (outside the CDR3, taken from reference TRBV29-1 and TRBJ2-5): SAVISQKPSRDICQRGTSLTIQCQVDSQVTMMFWYRQQPGQSLTLIATANQGSEATYESGFVIDKFPISRPNLTFSTLTVSNMSPEDSSIYLCSVGLAGGLETQYFGPGTRLLVL.

This chain joins TRBV28 and TRBJ2-7; TRBD1 matches 11 bases. Germline CDR1 and CDR2: MDHEN and SYDVKM. The V gene end was trimmed by 1 base and the J gene end by 3 bases; junction bases not matched to a gene: 2. The CDR3 is 15 amino acids. The CDR3 DNA reads TGTGCCAGCAGTTTATCCGGGACAGGGGGCTACGAGCAGTACTTC. Translation gives CASSLSGTGGYEQYF.

This sequence joins TRBV7-2 and TRBJ2-1; D gene unclear. The CDR3 contains 12 residues. V was clipped by 7 bases and J by 7 bases, with 11 bases between them. Germline-derived CDR1 and CDR2 are SGHTA and FQGNSA. The CDR3 region has the DNA TGTGCCAGCACTAGGATGGTAAATGAGCAGTTCTTC. It yields the protein CASTRMVNEQFF.

In this sample, this clone turned up once. The rearrangement uses TRBV28 and TRBJ2-3, with 9 nucleotides matching TRBD2. Losses at the gene ends were 4 bases for V and 1 base for J; bases not matched to a gene: 9. The germline V gene has CDR1 MDHEN and CDR2 SYDVKM. There are 17 residues in the CDR3. CDR3 region: CASSYPFIAGGTDTQYF. In DNA, the CDR3 is TGTGCCAGCAGTTATCCCTTTATAGCGGGAGGCACAGATACGCAGTATTTT.

The chain carries TRBV4-3 and TRBJ2-7, with D hard to call. The CDR3 contains 17 residues. V was shortened by 0 bases and J by 3 bases, with 18 bases between the two germline ends. Germline values: CDR1 LGHNA, CDR2 YSLEER. The CDR3 sequence: CASSQDLDLRSNYEQYF. The CDR3 bases are TGCGCCAGCAGCCAAGATTTAGACTTAAGGTCCAACTACGAGCAGTACTTC.

J is TRBJ1-2 and V is TRBV2, with 8 bases lining up with TRBD1. Trimming removed 8 bases from V and 8 bases from J; junction bases left unmatched: 25. From germline, CDR1 is SNHLY and CDR2 FYNNEI. CDR3 size: 18 residues. The CDR3 DNA follows: TGTGCCAGCTCCTTGCTTAGGACAGGGAGCGGGCCACGAAGCGGCTACACCTTC. Its protein is CASSLLRTGSGPRSGYTF.

The chain is built from TRBV7-3 and TRBJ2-1, with 11 positions matching TRBD2. The junction had 9 bases not matched to a gene; V was cut back by 4 bases and J by 7 bases. This CDR3 region has 16 residues. Germline V gene lookup returns CDR1 SGHTA and CDR2 FQGTGA. The DNA for the CDR3 is TGTGCCAGCAGCTCGATAGCGGGAGGGCGGGGGAATGAGCAGTTCTTC. It translates to CASSSIAGGRGNEQFF.

This chain joins TRBV5-1 and TRBJ2-3; 8 bases align to TRBD2. Trimming cost V 2 bases and J 2 bases; bases outside gene matches: 4. The V gene's germline CDR1 is SGHRS and CDR2 YFSETQ. The CDR3 consists of 15 residues. The CDR3 is CASSFRAGATDTQYF. The CDR3 DNA reads TGCGCCAGCAGCTTCAGAGCGGGAGCCACAGATACGCAGTATTTT. Combining the CDR3 with reference TRBV5-1 and TRBJ2-3 gives the whole variable domain KAGVTQTPRYLIKTRGQQVTLSCSPISGHRSVSWYQQTPGQGLQFLFEYFSETQRNKGNFPGRFSGRQFSNSRSEMNVSTLELGDSALYLCASSFRAGATDTQYFGPGTRLTVL.